Each of the 27 T cell receptor beta chains below was sequenced from the same sample in a study of Ad26.COV2.S vaccination and SARS-CoV-2 variants. As to treatment: over 15 received Ad26.COV2.S at low or high dose, single or two shots; several received placebo; per-sample allocation not given. It was on day 63 after the first vaccine or placebo injection that samples were taken. Some clones are missing from TCRdb's copy, which holds only in-frame ones; the method was immunoSEQ multiplex PCR. Among about 420,000 clones, roughly 88% were seen once, and the ten largest hold around 3.6%. The sample here was peripheral blood, taken in a trial of Ad26.COV2.S vaccine versus placebo. The receptor source for this set is a person aged 18-65 years who received the Ad26.COV2.S COVID-19 vaccine or a placebo.

This chain joins TRBV5-6 and TRBJ2-1; D ambiguous. This CDR3 region has 12 residues. CDR1 SGHDT and CDR2 YYEEEE come from the germline V gene. V lost 0 bases, J lost 7 bases, and 5 bases lay in between. CDR3 bases: TGTGCCAGCAGCTTGGTCATTAATGAGCAGTTCTTC. Translating it yields CASSLVINEQFF.

The chain links TRBV5-5 to TRBJ2-7; unclear D gene. V lost 1 base and J 2 bases, leaving 13 bases between the germline ends. The CDR3 extends over 15 amino acids. In germline, CDR1 is SGHKS, CDR2 YYEKEE (reference sequence). CDR3 residues: CASSLSWTATYEQYF. The CDR3 coding sequence is TGTGCCAGCAGCTTGTCCTGGACGGCTACCTACGAGCAGTACTTC. Based on the CDR3 plus reference TRBV5-5 and TRBJ2-7, the full variable domain is DAGVTQSPTHLIKTRGQQVTLRCSPISGHKSVSWYQQVLGQGPQFIFQYYEKEERGRGNFPDRFSARQFPNYSSELNVNALLLGDSALYLCASSLSWTATYEQYFGPGTRLTVT.

A single count supports this clone. This chain joins TRBV7-5 and TRBJ2-3; no check of the table's D call, TRBD2, against the DNA was made. TRBV7-5 is recorded as a pseudogene. CDR3 length: 17 residues. The CDR3 DNA reads TGTGTCAGAAGCTTCCCCCGGGACTCTTATCAGACAGATACGCAGTATTTT. Its protein is CVRSFPRDSYQTDTQYF.

This clone was detected once. The chain is built from TRBV9 and TRBJ1-4; D call uncertain. The CDR3 extends over 15 amino acids. CDR1 and CDR2 (germline): SGDLS, YYNGEE. With 2 bases removed from V and 0 bases from J, the gap between germline ends came to 8 bases. The chain's CDR3 is CASSVGFTTNEKLFF. The CDR3 DNA is TGTGCCAGCAGCGTTGGCTTTACAACTAATGAAAAACTGTTTTTT.

The gene calls are TRBV24-1 and TRBJ2-3; D tentatively reads TRBD1 or TRBD2 (6 bases each). The germline gives CDR1 KGHDR, CDR2 SFDVKD. V lost 8 bases and J 2 bases, leaving 13 bases between the germline ends. The length of the CDR3 is 14 residues. The CDR3, as DNA: TGTGCCACCAATGACGGGGGCCCCACAGATACGCAGTATTTT. Protein sequence: CATNDGGPTDTQYF.

V and J are TRBV9 and TRBJ2-7; 7 positions agree with TRBD1. Germline loops: CDR1 SGDLS, CDR2 YYNGEE. Germline trimming cut 3 bases from V and 2 bases from J; bases unmatched to any gene: 11. This CDR3 has 16 residues. The CDR3 DNA is TGTGCCAGCAGCGGACGGGACAGTCCAAGAACCTACGAGCAGTACTTC. This codes for CASSGRDSPRTYEQYF.

This clone was observed a single time. This rearrangement joins TRBV24-1 to TRBJ1-5; the D is unclear. From germline, CDR1 is KGHDR and CDR2 SFDVKD. V lost 3 bases to trimming and J lost 2 bases, with 13 bases between them. The length of the CDR3 is 16 residues. CDR3 sequence (DNA): TGTGCCACCAGTGATCGCACCGGGAGGCGCAATCAGCCCCAGCATTTT. Its protein is CATSDRTGRRNQPQHF.

The rearrangement links TRBV6-5 to TRBJ2-7; D unclear. The CDR3 contains 13 residues. Trimming took off 8 bases at V and 3 bases at J, with 14 bases between the two ends. In germline, CDR1 is MNHEY, CDR2 SVGAGI. CDR3 amino acids: CASVAGFYYEQYF. The DNA for the CDR3 is TGTGCCAGCGTGGCTGGGTTCTACTACGAGCAGTACTTC.

J is TRBJ2-7 and V is TRBV28; D gene uncertain. The V and J ends lost 6 bases and 3 bases respectively, with 12 bases between them. The CDR3 extends over 13 amino acids. Germline values: CDR1 MDHEN, CDR2 SYDVKM. The CDR3 sequence is CASRGAVSYEQYF. The CDR3 bases are TGTGCCAGCAGGGGTGCCGTTAGCTACGAGCAGTACTTC.

The chain links TRBV24-1 to TRBJ2-2; D gene ambiguous. The CDR3 spans 15 residues. Germline CDR1 reads KGHDR; CDR2 reads SFDVKD. The germline V and J ends were trimmed by 0 bases and 1 base, with 5 bases remaining between them. DNA of the CDR3: TGTGCCACCAGTGATTTGCCTGTGAACACCGGGGAGCTGTTTTTT. Protein product: CATSDLPVNTGELFF.

The chain uses TRBV7-2 and TRBJ2-5; D is possibly TRBD2 (6 bases). This CDR3 is built from 13 residues. With 8 bases removed from V and 5 bases from J, the gap between germline ends came to 15 bases. Germline V lookup: CDR1 SGHTA, CDR2 FQGNSA. CDR3 amino acids: CASRRGEGETQYF. Written as DNA, the CDR3 is TGTGCCAGCCGGCGGGGTGAGGGCGAGACCCAGTACTTC.

The chain has TRBV15 and TRBJ2-7, with D hard to call. CDR1 and CDR2 (germline): LNHNV, YYDKDF (reference sequence). The V and J ends lost 1 base and 3 bases respectively, with 4 bases between them. The CDR3 loop spans 12 amino acids. In DNA, the CDR3 is TGTGCCACCAGCAGAGCGTACTACGAGCAGTACTTC. It encodes CATSRAYYEQYF. The full variable domain, in which reference TRBV15 and TRBJ2-7 provide the parts outside the CDR3, is DAMVIQNPRYQVTQFGKPVTLSCSQTLNHNVMYWYQQKSSQAPKLLFHYYDKDFNNEADTPDNFQSRRPNTSFCFLDIRSPGLGDTAMYLCATSRAYYEQYFGPGTRLTVT.

This chain connects TRBV6-5 to TRBJ1-5, with unresolved D. The CDR3 loop spans 13 amino acids. Trimming left V 2 bases short and J 4 bases short, with 6 bases between. Germline V gives CDR1 MNHEY, CDR2 SVGAGI. CDR3 in DNA: TGTGCCAGCAGTTACCGCAGGAATCAGCCCCAGCATTTT. Residues: CASSYRRNQPQHF.

The rearrangement links TRBV30 to TRBJ1-2; D uncertain. Germline lookup yields CDR1 GTSNPN and CDR2 SVGIG (reference sequence). The CDR3 totals 15 residues. V lost 1 base to trimming and J lost 2 bases, with 14 bases between them. The CDR3 coding sequence is TGTGCCTGGAGTGAATTGGTTCGGTCAAACTATGGCTACACCTTC. It translates to CAWSELVRSNYGYTF. The variable domain in full, completed from reference TRBV30 and TRBJ1-2, reads SQTIHQWPATLVQPVGSPLSLECTVEGTSNPNLYWYRQAAGRGLQLLFYSVGIGQISSEVPQNLSASRPQDRQFILSSKKLLLSDSGFYLCAWSELVRSNYGYTFGSGTRLTVV.

The V and J genes are TRBV10-3 and TRBJ2-7; 7 bases align to TRBD1. CDR1 and CDR2 from the germline V gene are ENHRY and SYGVKD. Unmatched junction bases numbered 6, after V lost 10 bases and J lost 0 bases. The CDR3 sequence is 13 residues long. CDR3: CATHRGDSYEQYF. For the CDR3, the DNA is TGTGCCACTCACAGGGGTGACTCCTACGAGCAGTACTTC.

The chain's CDR3 is CASSLKGSTGELFF. The CDR3 region has the DNA TGTGCCAGCAGCTTAAAGGGGAGCACCGGGGAGCTGTTTTTT. The chain is built from TRBV7-3 and TRBJ2-2; D possibly matches TRBD1 or TRBD2 (5 bases each). V gave up 1 base and J gave up 4 bases, with 7 bases separating them. This CDR3 contains 14 residues. Germline assignment: CDR1 SGHTA and CDR2 FQGTGA.

This chain links TRBV6-1 with TRBJ1-1; D remains ambiguous. Germline lookup yields CDR1 MNHNS and CDR2 SASEGT. V lost 6 bases and J lost 2, with 10 bases in between. The CDR3 loop spans 13 amino acids. This CDR3 is CASRDSVNTEAFF. Here the CDR3 DNA reads TGTGCCAGCAGGGACTCAGTAAACACTGAAGCTTTCTTT.

V usage is TRBV3-1 (or the pseudogene TRBV3-2) and J usage is TRBJ1-1, with TRBD1 matching over 9 bases. There are 16 residues in the CDR3. Trimming took 6 bases from V and 4 from J; bases not matched to a gene: 12. Germline V gene lookup returns CDR1 LGHDT and CDR2 YNNKEL (reference sequence). The CDR3 is CASRDGDRAMATEAFF. The CDR3 region has the DNA TGTGCCAGCAGAGACGGGGACAGGGCGATGGCCACTGAAGCTTTCTTT.

The rearrangement links TRBV5-1 to TRBJ2-3, with a tentative D call TRBD2 (5 bases). Per germline, CDR1 SGHRS and CDR2 YFSETQ. The germline V and J ends were trimmed by 1 base and 1 base, with 22 bases remaining between them. This CDR3 is 19 amino acids long. The CDR3 loop reads CASSLFIGGPRAGTDTQYF. For the CDR3, the DNA is TGCGCCAGCAGCTTGTTTATCGGCGGGCCCCGGGCTGGCACAGATACGCAGTATTTT. The full variable domain, its missing parts supplied by reference TRBV5-1 and TRBJ2-3, is KAGVTQTPRYLIKTRGQQVTLSCSPISGHRSVSWYQQTPGQGLQFLFEYFSETQRNKGNFPGRFSGRQFSNSRSEMNVSTLELGDSALYLCASSLFIGGPRAGTDTQYFGPGTRLTVL.

V and J are TRBV18 and TRBJ1-2; D call uncertain. The CDR3 contains 14 residues. Trimming removed 2 bases at V and 3 bases at J, with 10 bases between. Germline V CDR1 and CDR2: KGHSH, LQKENI. The DNA of the CDR3 is TGTGCCAGCTCACCAGGGAGCACAGACTATGGCTACACCTTC. Translated: CASSPGSTDYGYTF.

This sequence joins TRBV5-5 and TRBJ1-4, with D unresolved. Trimming cost V 0 bases and J 6 bases, with 9 bases left between them. The germline V gene has CDR1 SGHKS and CDR2 YYEKEE (reference sequence). The CDR3 is 14 amino acids. CDR3 sequence (DNA): TGTGCCAGCAGCTTGGCCTCGGGGTATGAAAAACTGTTTTTT. The encoded protein is CASSLASGYEKLFF.

The V call is TRBV9, the J call TRBJ2-1, with 10 bases identical to TRBD2. Germline V gives CDR1 SGDLS, CDR2 YYNGEE. J gave up 8 bases and V 3 bases, and 8 bases lay outside the gene matches. The CDR3 consists of 15 residues. The CDR3 DNA reads as TGTGCCAGCAGCGCACAACTAGCGGGGAGCGATGAGCAGTTCTTC. Translated: CASSAQLAGSDEQFF. The full variable domain, completed using reference TRBV9 and TRBJ2-1, is DSGVTQTPKHLITATGQRVTLRCSPRSGDLSVYWYQQSLDQGLQFLIQYYNGEERAKGNILERFSAQQFPDLHSELNLSSLELGDSALYFCASSAQLAGSDEQFFGPGTRLTVL.

The genes are TRBV4-1 and TRBJ1-1, with 11 bases identical to TRBD1. Germline-derived CDR1 and CDR2 are MGHRA and YSYEKL. This CDR3 has 15 residues. The trim removed 4 bases at V and 2 bases at J, leaving 3 bases unmatched. The CDR3 bases are TGCGCCAGCAGCCCCGGACAGGGGGCCAACACTGAAGCTTTCTTT. It yields the protein CASSPGQGANTEAFF.

This rearrangement joins TRBV7-6 to TRBJ2-3; D ambiguous. The CDR3 has 13 residues. In germline, CDR1 is SGHVS, CDR2 FNYEAQ. Trimming took 3 bases from V and 5 from J, leaving 9 bases between them. The CDR3 sequence: CASSFTWIDTQYF. The DNA of the CDR3 is TGTGCCAGCAGCTTTACTTGGATAGATACGCAGTATTTT.

The rearrangement joins TRBV7-3 to TRBJ2-3; a possible D gene is TRBD1 (7 bases). Germline CDR1 SGHTA, CDR2 FQGTGA. This CDR3 region has 14 residues. Trimming shortened V by 5 bases and J by 2 bases, and 11 bases separated the two germline ends. This CDR3 is CASSRGTATDTQYF. The CDR3 DNA reads as TGTGCCAGCAGCCGGGGGACAGCCACAGATACGCAGTATTTT.

V and J are TRBV7-9 and TRBJ2-2, with a tentative D call TRBD2 (6 bases). The V and J ends lost 7 bases and 1 base respectively, with 13 bases between them. This CDR3 contains 15 residues. Germline V gene lookup returns CDR1 SEHNR and CDR2 FQNEAQ (reference sequence). In DNA, the CDR3 is TGTGCCAGCACGGAGGGTGCGGTGAACACCGGGGAGCTGTTTTTT. Translation gives CASTEGAVNTGELFF.

V gene TRBV7-9 combines with J gene TRBJ1-4; 8 bases agree with TRBD1. With 5 bases clipped from V and 7 bases from J, the junction kept 3 bases outside the gene matches. From germline, CDR1 is SEHNR and CDR2 FQNEAQ (reference sequence). This CDR3 region has 13 residues. The DNA for the CDR3 is TGTGCCAGCAGCCAGGGGGCGAGTGAAAAACTGTTTTTT. It encodes CASSQGASEKLFF.